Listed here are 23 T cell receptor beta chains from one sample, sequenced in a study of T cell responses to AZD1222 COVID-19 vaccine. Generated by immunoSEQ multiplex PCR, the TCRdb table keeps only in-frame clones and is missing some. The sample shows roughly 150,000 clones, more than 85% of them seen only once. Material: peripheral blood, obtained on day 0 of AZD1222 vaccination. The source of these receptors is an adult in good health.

In DNA, the CDR3 is TGTGCCAGCAGCTCTGGGACAGGGGGCCCAGAGACCCAGTACTTC. Protein: CASSSGTGGPETQYF. This chain links TRBV7-3 with TRBJ2-5, with 12 bases identical to TRBD1. Germline values: CDR1 SGHTA, CDR2 FQGTGA. The CDR3 covers 15 residues. Trimming cost V 4 bases and J 4 bases; bases outside gene matches: 4.

The CDR3 loop reads CASSLVGDLNQPQHF. The CDR3 coding sequence is TGTGCCAGCAGCTTAGTCGGGGACCTCAATCAGCCCCAGCATTTT. V and J are TRBV7-2 and TRBJ1-5, with a weak D call TRBD1 (5 bases). Deletions cut 1 base from V and 3 bases from J, with 10 bases between. The germline V gene has CDR1 SGHTA and CDR2 FQGNSA. The CDR3 spans 15 residues.

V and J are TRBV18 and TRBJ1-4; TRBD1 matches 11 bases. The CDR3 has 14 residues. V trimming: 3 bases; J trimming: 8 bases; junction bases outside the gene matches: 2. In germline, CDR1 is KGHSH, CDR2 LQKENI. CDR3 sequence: CASSPGTGGEKLFF. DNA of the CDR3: TGTGCCAGCTCACCCGGGACAGGGGGAGAAAAACTGTTTTTT.

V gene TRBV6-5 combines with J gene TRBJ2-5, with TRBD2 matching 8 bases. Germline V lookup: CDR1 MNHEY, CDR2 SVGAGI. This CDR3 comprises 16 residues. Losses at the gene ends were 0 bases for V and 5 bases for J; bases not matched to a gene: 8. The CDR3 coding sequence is TGTGCCAGCAGTTACTCGCCGGGAGGCGGGGGGGAGACCCAGTACTTC. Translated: CASSYSPGGGGETQYF.

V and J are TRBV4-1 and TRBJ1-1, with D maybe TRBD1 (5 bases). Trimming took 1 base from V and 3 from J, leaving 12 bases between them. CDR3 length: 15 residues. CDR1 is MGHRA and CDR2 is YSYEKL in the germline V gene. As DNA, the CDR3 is TGCGCCAGCAGCCAAGGGTCAGGGCGGGACACTGAAGCTTTCTTT. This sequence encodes CASSQGSGRDTEAFF.

CDR3 bases: TGTGCCAGCAGAGGCGGGCAGCGCCCGAATGAGCAGTTCTTC. This sequence encodes CASRGGQRPNEQFF. The chain couples TRBV6-5 to TRBJ2-1, with TRBD2 as a possible D gene (5 bases). The CDR3 covers 14 residues. Trimming took 6 bases from V and 7 from J, leaving 16 bases between them. Germline CDR1 and CDR2: MNHEY and SVGAGI.

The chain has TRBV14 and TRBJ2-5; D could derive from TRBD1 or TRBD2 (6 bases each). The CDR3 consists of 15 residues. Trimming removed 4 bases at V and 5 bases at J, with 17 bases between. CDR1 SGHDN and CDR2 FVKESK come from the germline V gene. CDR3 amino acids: CASSPPRGLGETQYF. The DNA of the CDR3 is TGTGCCAGCAGCCCCCCCCGGGGGCTAGGGGAGACCCAGTACTTC. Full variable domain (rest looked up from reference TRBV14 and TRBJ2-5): EAGVTQFPSHSVIEKGQTVTLRCDPISGHDNLYWYRRVMGKEIKFLLHFVKESKQDESGMPNNRFLAERTGGTYSTLKVQPAELEDSGVYFCASSPPRGLGETQYFGPGTRLLVL.

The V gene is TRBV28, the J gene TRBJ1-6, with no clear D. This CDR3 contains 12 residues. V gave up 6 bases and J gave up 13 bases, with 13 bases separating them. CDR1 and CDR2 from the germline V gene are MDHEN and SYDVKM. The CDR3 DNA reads TGTGCCAGCAGGTTGCAGCCTTCGCCCCTCCACTTT. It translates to CASRLQPSPLHF. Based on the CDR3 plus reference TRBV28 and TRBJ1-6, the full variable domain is DVKVTQSSRYLVKRTGEKVFLECVQDMDHENMFWYRQDPGLGLRLIYFSYDVKMKEKGDIPEGYSVSREKKERFSLILESASTNQTSMYLCASRLQPSPLHFGNGTRLTVT.

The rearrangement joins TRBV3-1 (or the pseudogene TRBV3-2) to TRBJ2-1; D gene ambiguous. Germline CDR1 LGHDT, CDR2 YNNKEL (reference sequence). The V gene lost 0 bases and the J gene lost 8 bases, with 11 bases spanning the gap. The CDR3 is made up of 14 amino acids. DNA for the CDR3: TGTGCCAGCAGCCAAGATTTGGGTTCCCATGAGCAGTTCTTC. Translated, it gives CASSQDLGSHEQFF.

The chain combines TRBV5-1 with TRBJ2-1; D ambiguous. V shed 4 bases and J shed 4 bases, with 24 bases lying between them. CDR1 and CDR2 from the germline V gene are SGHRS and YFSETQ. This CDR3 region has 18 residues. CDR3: CASSDLEDGLGQYNEQFF. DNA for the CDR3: TGCGCCAGCAGCGACTTAGAGGACGGGCTGGGCCAATACAATGAGCAGTTCTTC.

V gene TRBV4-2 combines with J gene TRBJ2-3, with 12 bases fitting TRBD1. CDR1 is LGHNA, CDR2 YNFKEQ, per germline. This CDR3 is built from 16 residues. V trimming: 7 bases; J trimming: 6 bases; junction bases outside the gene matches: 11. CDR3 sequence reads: CASISTPGQGADTQYF. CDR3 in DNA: TGTGCCAGCATCTCAACACCGGGACAGGGGGCGGATACGCAGTATTTT.

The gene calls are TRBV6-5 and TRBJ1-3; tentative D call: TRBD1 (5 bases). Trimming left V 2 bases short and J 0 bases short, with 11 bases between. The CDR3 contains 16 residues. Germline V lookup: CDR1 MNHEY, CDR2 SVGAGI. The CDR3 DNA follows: TGTGCCAGCAGTTACGGAAACAGGTTCTCTGGAAACACCATATATTTT. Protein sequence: CASSYGNRFSGNTIYF.

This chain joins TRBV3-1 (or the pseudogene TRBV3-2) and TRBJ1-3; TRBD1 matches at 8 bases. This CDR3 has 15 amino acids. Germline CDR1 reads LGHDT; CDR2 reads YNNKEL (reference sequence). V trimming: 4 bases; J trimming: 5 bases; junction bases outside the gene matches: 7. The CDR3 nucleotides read TGTGCCAGCAGCCCTTTATGGACAGGGAGAAACACCATATATTTT. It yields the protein CASSPLWTGRNTIYF.

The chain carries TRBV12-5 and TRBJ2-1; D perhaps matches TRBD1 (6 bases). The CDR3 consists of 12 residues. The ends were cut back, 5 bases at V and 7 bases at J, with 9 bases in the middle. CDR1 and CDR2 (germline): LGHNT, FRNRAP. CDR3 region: CASGLRGNEQFF. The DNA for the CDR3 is TGTGCTAGTGGTCTCAGGGGTAATGAGCAGTTCTTC.

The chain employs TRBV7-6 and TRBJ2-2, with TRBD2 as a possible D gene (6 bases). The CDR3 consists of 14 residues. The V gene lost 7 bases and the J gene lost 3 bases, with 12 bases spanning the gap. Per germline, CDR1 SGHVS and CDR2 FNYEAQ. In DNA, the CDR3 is TGTGCCAGCACCCGGCGGGGTGACACCGGGGAGCTGTTTTTT. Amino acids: CASTRRGDTGELFF.

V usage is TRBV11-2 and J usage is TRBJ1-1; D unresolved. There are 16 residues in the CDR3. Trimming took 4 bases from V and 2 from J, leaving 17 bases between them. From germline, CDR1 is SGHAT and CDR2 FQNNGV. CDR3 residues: CASSSVAVYTNTEAFF. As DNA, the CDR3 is TGTGCCAGCAGCTCAGTGGCAGTTTATACTAACACTGAAGCTTTCTTT.

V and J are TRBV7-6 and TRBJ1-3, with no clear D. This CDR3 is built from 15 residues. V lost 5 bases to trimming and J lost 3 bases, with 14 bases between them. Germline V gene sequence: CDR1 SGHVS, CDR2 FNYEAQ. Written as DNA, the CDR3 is TGTGCCAGCAGCCATCCCGGACGGGATGGAAACACCATATATTTT. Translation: CASSHPGRDGNTIYF.

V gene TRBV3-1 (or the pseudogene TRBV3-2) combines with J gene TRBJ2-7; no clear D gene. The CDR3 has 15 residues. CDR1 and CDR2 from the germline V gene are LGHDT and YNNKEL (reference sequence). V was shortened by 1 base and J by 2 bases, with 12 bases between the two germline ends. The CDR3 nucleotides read TGTGCCAGCAGCCAAGGCAGTCCTGGGCCCTACGAGCAGTACTTC. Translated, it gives CASSQGSPGPYEQYF.

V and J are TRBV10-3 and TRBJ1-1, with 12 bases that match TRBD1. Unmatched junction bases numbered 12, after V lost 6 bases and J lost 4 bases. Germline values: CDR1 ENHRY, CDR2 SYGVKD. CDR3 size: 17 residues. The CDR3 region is CAISLGTGGRWGTEAFF. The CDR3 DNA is TGTGCCATCAGCCTAGGGACAGGGGGCCGTTGGGGCACTGAAGCTTTCTTT.

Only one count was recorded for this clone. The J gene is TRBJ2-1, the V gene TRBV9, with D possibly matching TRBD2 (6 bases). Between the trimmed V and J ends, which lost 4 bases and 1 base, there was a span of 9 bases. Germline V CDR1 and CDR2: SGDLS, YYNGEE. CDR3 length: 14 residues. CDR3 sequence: CASSFSGSYNEQFF. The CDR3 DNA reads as TGTGCCAGCAGCTTTAGCGGATCCTACAATGAGCAGTTCTTC. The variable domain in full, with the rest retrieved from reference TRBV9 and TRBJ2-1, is DSGVTQTPKHLITATGQRVTLRCSPRSGDLSVYWYQQSLDQGLQFLIQYYNGEERAKGNILERFSAQQFPDLHSELNLSSLELGDSALYFCASSFSGSYNEQFFGPGTRLTVL.

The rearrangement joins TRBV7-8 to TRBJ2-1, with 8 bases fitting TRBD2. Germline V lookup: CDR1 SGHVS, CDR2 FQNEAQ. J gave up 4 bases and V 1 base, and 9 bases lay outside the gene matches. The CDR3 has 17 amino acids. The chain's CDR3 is CASSLDLVSGSYNEQFF. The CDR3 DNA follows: TGTGCCAGCAGCTTAGACCTTGTGAGCGGGAGTTACAATGAGCAGTTCTTC.

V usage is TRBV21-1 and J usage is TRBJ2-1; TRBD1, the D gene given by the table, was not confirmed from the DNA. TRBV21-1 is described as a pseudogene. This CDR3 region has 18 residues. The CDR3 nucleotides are TGTGCCAGCAGCGGCCGGATTAAGGCAGGGGGAAACTACAATGAGCAGTTCTTC. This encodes CASSGRIKAGGNYNEQFF.

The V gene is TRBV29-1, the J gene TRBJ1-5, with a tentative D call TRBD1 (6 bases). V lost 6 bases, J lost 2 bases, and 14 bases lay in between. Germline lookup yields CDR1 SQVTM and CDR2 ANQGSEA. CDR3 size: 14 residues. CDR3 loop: CSVKPGVRNQPQHF. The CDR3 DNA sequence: TGCAGCGTCAAGCCAGGGGTACGCAATCAGCCCCAGCATTTT.